One T cell receptor (beta chain) is described in this entry. The authors ran the immunoSEQ assay, v3.0, at survey level. The data were produced by immunoSEQ multiplex PCR, yet TCRdb's version contains in-frame clones alone and is incomplete. This sample yields over 10,000 clones, of which about 80% are seen a single time; about an eighth belongs to the top ten. These data are taken from a study of long-term antiretroviral therapy in people with HIV. Trimming removed 9 bases from V and 1 base from J, with 12 bases in between. The germline V gene has CDR1 ENHRY and CDR2 SYGVKD. The CDR3 covers 13 residues.

This chain joins TRBV10-3 and TRBJ1-2; no reliable D call. The specimen comprised unsorted PBMCs, sampled roughly 3.4 years before starting antiretroviral therapy. The sequence was obtained from a man aged 35-49 years with HIV. The CDR3 is CAMTNSNNYGYTF. The CDR3 nucleotides are TGTGCCATGACTAACAGTAATAACTATGGCTACACCTTC.